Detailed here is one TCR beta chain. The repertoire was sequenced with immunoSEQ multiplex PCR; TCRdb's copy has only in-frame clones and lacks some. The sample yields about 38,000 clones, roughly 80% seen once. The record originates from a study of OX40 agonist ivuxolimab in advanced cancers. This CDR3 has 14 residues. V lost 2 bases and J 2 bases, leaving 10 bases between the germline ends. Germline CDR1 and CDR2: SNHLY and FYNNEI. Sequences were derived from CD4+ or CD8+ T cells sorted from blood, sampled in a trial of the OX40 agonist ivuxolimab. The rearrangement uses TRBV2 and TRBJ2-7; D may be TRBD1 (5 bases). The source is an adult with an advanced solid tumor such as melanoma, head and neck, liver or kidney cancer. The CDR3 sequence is CASSEQQGPYEQYF. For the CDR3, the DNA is TGTGCCAGCAGTGAACAGCAGGGCCCCTACGAGCAGTACTTC.